These T cell receptor beta chains were read from a single sample in a study of CD8+CD57+ T cells in acquired aplastic anemia. TCRdb re-analysed the reads in MiXCR, keeping a single row per CDR3 protein. Among around 180,000 distinct CDR3 sequences listed, roughly 63% were seen once. Sequenced sample: sorted CD4+, CD8+, or CD8+CD57+ T cells (not recorded which) from PBMCs. Receptors were obtained from a human donor in good health. The CDR3 runs from the conserved cysteine through the conserved F or W. A D gene is named only where the DNA matches it firmly. Clone size, where shown, is once, few, many, or a class for clones that have expanded.

>TRBJ2-1|.|TRBV7-2|.
TGTGCCAGCCAAACTGAAAGGAGCTCCTACAATGAGCAGTTCTTC
CASQTERSSYNEQFF
>TRBJ2-1|once|TRBV9|.
TGTGCCAGCAGCGTAGGAGGGAACAATGAGCAGTTCTTC
CASSVGGNNEQFF
>TRBJ2-1|.|TRBV7-6|.
TGTGCCAGCAGCCCTCCGGGGGTCAATGAGCAGTTCTTC
CASSPPGVNEQFF
>TRBJ2-7|once|TRBV20-1|TRBD1
TGCAGTGCTAGTACCGGGACAGCCTACGAGCAGTACTTC
CSASTGTAYEQYF
>TRBJ1-2|.|TRBV2|.
TGTGCCAGCACCCATGACGGGGTTAACTATGGCTACACCTTC
CASTHDGVNYGYTF
>TRBJ2-2|.|TRBV7-2|TRBD2
TGTGCCAGCAGCTTAGGAGGACTAGCGGGAGACACCGGGGAGCTGTTTTTT
CASSLGGLAGDTGELFF
>TRBJ2-1|many|TRBV9|TRBD2
TGTGCCAGCAGCGGGGGACTAGCGGGACATGACAATGAGCAGTTCTTC
CASSGGLAGHDNEQFF
>TRBJ2-7|.|TRBV2|.
TGTGCCAGCCAACAGACAGGATTCAACGAGCAGTACTTC
CASQQTGFNEQYF
>TRBJ2-1|.|TRBV29-1|TRBD1
TGCAGCAGAGACAGGGCTAGTTCGAATGAGCAGTTCTTC
CSRDRASSNEQFF
>TRBJ2-7|.|TRBV10-3|TRBD1
TGTGCCATCAGTGCCGAACAGGGGCGCGCCTACGAGCAGTACTTC
CAISAEQGRAYEQYF
>TRBJ2-1|many|TRBV2|TRBD2
TGTGCCAGCAGTGACACGACTAGCAGCTCCTACAATGAGCAGTTCTTC
CASSDTTSSSYNEQFF
>TRBJ2-3|.|TRBV20-1|TRBD2
TGCAGTGCTAGAGATGCGGGGGTCGGCGGAGATACGCAGTATTTT
CSARDAGVGGDTQYF
>TRBJ2-1|.|TRBV10-3|TRBD2
TGTGCCATCAGGGGGGGGACTAGCGGGGGATCCTACAATGAGCAGTTCTTC
CAIRGGTSGGSYNEQFF
>TRBJ2-3|.|TRBV14|.
TGTGCCAGCAGCCAAGATAGGCCTCCAGATACGCGGTATTTT
CASSQDRPPDTRYF
>TRBJ1-2|.|TRBV2|TRBD1
TGTGCCAGCAGTACCAGATCGACAGGGACCTATGGCTACACCTTC
CASSTRSTGTYGYTF
>TRBJ2-5|.|TRBV29-1|.
TGCAGCGTGGACTCCTGGGACCAGAGGGAGACCCAGTACTTC
CSVDSWDQRETQYF
>TRBJ2-1|many|TRBV11-2|TRBD2
TGTGCCAGCAGCTTCCTAGCGGTTAGCTCCTACAATGAGCAGTTCTTC
CASSFLAVSSYNEQFF
>TRBJ2-1|many|TRBV24-1|TRBD2
TGTGCCACCAGTGATTTTAACGGGGGACTAGCGGGAGGATACAATGAGCAGTTCTTC
CATSDFNGGLAGGYNEQFF
>TRBJ1-6|once|TRBV20-1|.
TGCAGTGCTAGAGTTCAGCTCTCCTATAATTCACCCCCCCACTTT
CSARVQLSYNSPPHF
>TRBJ2-3|.|TRBV7-9|.
TGTGCCAGCAGCCAACTACAGGGACCGACAGATACGCAGTATTTT
CASSQLQGPTDTQYF
>TRBJ2-7|.|TRBV11-2|.
TGTGCCAGCAGAGGTACCGGAGTAGGCCTCTACGAGCAGTACTTC
CASRGTGVGLYEQYF
>TRBJ1-2|once|TRBV2|TRBD1
TGTGCCAGCAGTTTTGGACAGGGTCTTAGCTATGGCTACACCTTC
CASSFGQGLSYGYTF